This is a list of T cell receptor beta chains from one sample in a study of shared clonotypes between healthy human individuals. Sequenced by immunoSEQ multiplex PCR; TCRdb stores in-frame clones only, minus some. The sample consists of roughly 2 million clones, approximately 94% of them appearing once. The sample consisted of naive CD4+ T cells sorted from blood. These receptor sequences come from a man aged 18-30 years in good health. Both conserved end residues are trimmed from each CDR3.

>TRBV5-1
ASSLAGERTEAF
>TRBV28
ASSSGGTQY
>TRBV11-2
ASSLPGANVLT
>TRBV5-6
ASGSSGRASGELF
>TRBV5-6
ASSLEGQPQH
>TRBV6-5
ASSYSTGGEQF
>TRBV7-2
ASSLAATGYEQY
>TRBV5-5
ASSLSSDGYT
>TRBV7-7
ASSLAAQLVTFYEQY
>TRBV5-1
ASSLTSSYNEQF
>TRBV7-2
ASSLGDANRESTDTQY
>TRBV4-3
ASSQDTEYEQY
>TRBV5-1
ASSLSAGGNEKLF
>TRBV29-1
SVGVAEAF
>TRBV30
AWSGIGAYNSPLH
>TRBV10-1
ASRIPPREF
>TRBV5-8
ASSSRDVALGDEQY
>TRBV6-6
ASTKPGQGFTEAF
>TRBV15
ATSRGSPWGSDTEAF
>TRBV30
AWEGQTYNEQF
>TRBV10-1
ASSEGTGLGTQY
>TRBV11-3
ASSLVAGANTGELF
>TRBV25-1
ASSSGDRVGEKLF
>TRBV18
ASSPSDGQPQH
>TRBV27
ASTSWGTGELF
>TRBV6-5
ASSSRQNSPLH
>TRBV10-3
AAQGGEIYEQY
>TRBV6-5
ASRLQGGRTEAF
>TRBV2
ASMWDRNNQPQH
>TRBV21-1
ASSKVYEQY
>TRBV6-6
ASSPQATNEKLF
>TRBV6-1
ASSEMIVPGTLH
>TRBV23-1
ASSGTRGNIQY
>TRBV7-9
ASSFTGASYEQY
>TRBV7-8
ASTLRVPGELF
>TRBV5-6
ASSFGHSGVETQY
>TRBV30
AWSRGLAGGADTQY
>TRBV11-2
ASSLGFKSYEQY
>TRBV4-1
ASSPGQGRNEQY